Each of the 17 T cell receptor beta chains below was sequenced from the same sample in a study of cytomegalovirus exposure and HLA in healthy donors. PCR amplification relied on 60 Vbeta primers (plus 13 Jbeta primers). Clones were sequenced by immunoSEQ multiplex PCR, and TCRdb holds only the in-frame ones, with some missing. The sample lists around 180,000 clones; roughly 84% were seen once. The sample was PBMCs. The source is a boy younger than 18 in good health and CMV-seronegative.

The CDR3 region has the DNA TGTGCCAGTAGTATCTTAGCCACACCGACTGAAGCTTTCTTT. It translates to CASSILATPTEAFF. The chain is built from TRBV19 and TRBJ1-1; D gene unclear. V was clipped by 3 bases and J by 5 bases, with 13 bases between them. Germline-derived CDR1 and CDR2 are LNHDA and SQIVND (reference sequence). The CDR3 is made up of 14 amino acids.

The chain joins TRBV11-2 to TRBJ2-7; 9 bases are a match to TRBD1. The V gene's germline CDR1 is SGHAT and CDR2 FQNNGV. The CDR3 runs to 16 residues. V was clipped by 1 base and J by 3 bases; unmatched bases: 7. For the CDR3, the DNA is TGTGCCAGCAGCTTAGGGGGGACAGGGATTAACTACGAGCAGTACTTC. It yields the protein CASSLGGTGINYEQYF.

This clone appeared a few times. The chain is built from TRBV28 and TRBJ1-1; D might be TRBD1 (5 bases). The CDR3 has 14 amino acids. The V gene lost 6 bases and the J gene lost 5 bases, with 16 bases spanning the gap. CDR1 MDHEN and CDR2 SYDVKM come from the germline V gene. The CDR3, as DNA: TGTGCCAGCAGCTACCTTTGGGGGGGGACTGAAGCTTTCTTT. This sequence encodes CASSYLWGGTEAFF.

This chain uses TRBV7-8 with TRBJ1-1; a weak D match, TRBD1 (5 bases). Germline CDR1 reads SGHVS; CDR2 reads FQNEAQ. The CDR3 has 20 residues. Trimming shortened V by 6 bases and J by 2 bases, and 31 bases separated the two germline ends. The CDR3 DNA reads TGTGCCAGCAGTCCCGACAGTAAGGCGCTAAACGTGCGGATTAACACTGAAGCTTTCTTT. This encodes CASSPDSKALNVRINTEAFF.

This clone has more than one count but fewer than ten. The chain carries TRBV29-1 and TRBJ2-7, with a weak D call TRBD2 (6 bases). The CDR3 runs to 12 residues. Germline loops: CDR1 SQVTM, CDR2 ANQGSEA. Trimming removed 4 bases at V and 3 bases at J, with 10 bases between. The CDR3 nucleotides are TGCAGCGTTGTCGACGGGAGCTACGAGCAGTACTTC. It yields the protein CSVVDGSYEQYF.

The V call is TRBV11-3, the J call TRBJ2-1, with 7 positions matching TRBD1. The CDR3 totals 15 residues. Trimming cost V 2 bases and J 8 bases; bases outside gene matches: 9. Germline V gene data show CDR1 as SGHNT and CDR2 as YENEEA. The chain's CDR3 is CASSLMGQPSHEQFF. The CDR3 DNA reads as TGTGCCAGCAGCTTAATGGGACAGCCATCGCATGAGCAGTTCTTC.

The DNA of the CDR3 is TGTGCCAGCAGCCCTCCCCCGATTCGAGGGCCCGATCAGCCCCAGCATTTT. It translates to CASSPPPIRGPDQPQHF. The chain couples TRBV11-2 to TRBJ1-5; D ambiguous. V lost 5 bases and J lost 5, with 22 bases in between. Germline-derived CDR1 and CDR2 are SGHAT and FQNNGV. The CDR3 totals 17 residues. The variable domain in full, completed from reference TRBV11-2 and TRBJ1-5, reads EAGVAQSPRYKIIEKRQSVAFWCNPISGHATLYWYQQILGQGPKLLIQFQNNGVVDDSQLPKDRFSAERLKGVDSTLKIQPAKLEDSAVYLCASSPPPIRGPDQPQHFGDGTRLSIL.

The chain employs TRBV10-1 and TRBJ1-2, with D possibly TRBD1 on 6 matching bases. There are 16 residues in the CDR3. Germline lookup yields CDR1 WNHNN and CDR2 SYGVQD (reference sequence). V was pared by 7 bases and J by 5 bases, with 23 bases between. Written as DNA, the CDR3 is TGCGCCAGCACCCCCCCCATCGAGACAGGTCGTTATGGCTACACCTTC. It yields the protein CASTPPIETGRYGYTF.

This rearrangement joins TRBV28 to TRBJ2-7; D not certain. Trimming pared 2 bases from V and 3 bases from J, leaving 5 bases between. The CDR3 runs to 12 residues. Per germline, CDR1 MDHEN and CDR2 SYDVKM. CDR3 sequence: CASSLTYYEQYF. CDR3 nucleotide sequence: TGTGCCAGCAGTTTAACTTACTACGAGCAGTACTTC.

The rearrangement uses TRBV6-6 and TRBJ2-1, with TRBD2 identical over 14 bases. CDR1 and CDR2 from the germline V gene are MNHNY and SVGAGI (reference sequence). The CDR3 has 16 amino acids. V lost 6 bases, J lost 2 bases, and 3 bases stayed unmatched. CDR3 sequence: CASSQTSGGAYNEQFF. CDR3 coding DNA: TGTGCCAGCAGCCAGACTAGCGGGGGGGCCTACAATGAGCAGTTCTTC.

The rearrangement uses TRBV5-1 and TRBJ2-3, with TRBD2 matching 8 bases. The CDR3 spans 16 residues. Trimming cost V 2 bases and J 6 bases; bases outside gene matches: 11. The germline V gene has CDR1 SGHRS and CDR2 YFSETQ. The CDR3 coding sequence is TGCGCCAGCAGCTTTAATCGGGGGGGCCTCGGTGATACGCAGTATTTT. It yields the protein CASSFNRGGLGDTQYF.

The gene calls are TRBV9 and TRBJ2-2, with a possible D match to TRBD1 (6 bases). The ends were cut back, 3 bases at V and 5 bases at J, with 8 bases in the middle. The CDR3 has 13 amino acids. Germline CDR1 SGDLS, CDR2 YYNGEE. CDR3 DNA sequence: TGTGCCAGCAGCGACGACAGGACCGGGGAGCTGTTTTTT. It translates to CASSDDRTGELFF.

This chain links TRBV12-5 with TRBJ1-4; 10 nucleotides line up with TRBD1. The CDR3 runs to 14 residues. Trimming cost V 6 bases and J 8 bases; bases outside gene matches: 6. CDR1 is LGHNT and CDR2 is FRNRAP in the germline V gene. This chain's CDR3 is CASGPGQGDEKLFF. DNA of the CDR3: TGTGCTAGTGGGCCCGGACAGGGGGACGAAAAACTGTTTTTT.

This clone has only one observation. The chain employs TRBV9 and TRBJ1-1; D gene unclear. The germline V gene has CDR1 SGDLS and CDR2 YYNGEE. The germline V and J ends were trimmed by 5 bases and 0 bases, with 8 bases remaining between them. This CDR3 comprises 13 residues. The CDR3 loop reads CASRPTLNTEAFF. CDR3 coding DNA: TGTGCCAGCAGGCCCACTCTGAACACTGAAGCTTTCTTT.

This clone was seen more than once but under ten times. The genes are TRBV7-9 and TRBJ2-7; maybe TRBD1 (6 bases). In germline, CDR1 is SEHNR, CDR2 FQNEAQ (reference sequence). CDR3 length: 17 amino acids. Trimming cost V 3 bases and J 5 bases, with 23 bases left between them. The DNA of the CDR3 is TGTGCCAGCAGCTTCCCCCCCCGAGGGGGTTTTAGGGACGAGCAGTACTTC. It is translated as CASSFPPRGGFRDEQYF.

The genes are TRBV11-2 and TRBJ2-2, with D possibly TRBD2 on 5 matching bases. CDR1 and CDR2 from the germline V gene are SGHAT and FQNNGV. The CDR3 is 13 amino acids. V was trimmed by 2 bases and J by 6 bases, leaving 7 bases between them. CDR3: CASSLTRAGELFF. CDR3 nucleotide sequence: TGTGCCAGCAGCTTAACTAGGGCCGGGGAGCTGTTTTTT.

The chain combines TRBV7-9 with TRBJ2-6; D remains ambiguous. V lost 1 base to trimming and J lost 0 bases, with 10 bases between them. This CDR3 has 17 residues. CDR1 is SEHNR, CDR2 FQNEAQ, per germline (reference sequence). CDR3 in amino acids: CASSLVSAASGANVLTF. For the CDR3, the DNA is TGTGCCAGCAGCTTAGTCAGCGCAGCCTCTGGGGCCAACGTCCTGACTTTC.